This TCR beta chain was recorded in a study of blood T cell repertoires in COVID-19. Study-level information: PBMCs, B-cell-depleted T cells, or T cells provided the cDNA or gDNA that made up the material.

Before being deemed recovered, Cohort 3 donors had two negative PCRs, clearance, or symptom resolution. Using immunoSEQ multiplex PCR, the repertoire was profiled, and TCRdb retains in-frame clones only, with some absent. The table has roughly 260,000 clones, roughly 86% seen once. V lost 2 bases and J 4 bases, leaving 14 bases between the germline ends. CDR1 and CDR2 (germline): GTSNPN, SVGIG (reference sequence). The CDR3 extends over 14 amino acids. The J gene is TRBJ2-5, the V gene TRBV30, with D perhaps matching TRBD2 (7 bases). The TCR comes from a woman in her late teens or twenties who had recovered from COVID-19. The sequencing input was PBMCs or T cells enriched from blood (not recorded which). CDR3 DNA: TGTGCCTGGAGTAAGGGAGGGGGGTTAGAGACCCAGTACTTC. It yields the protein CAWSKGGGLETQYF.